This TCR beta chain was sequenced during a study of shared clonotypes between healthy human individuals. General study findings and limits: Relative to memory subsets, naive subsets generally showed larger estimated richness.

A note on this clone: Its specificity is not known.

The table came from immunoSEQ multiplex PCR; TCRdb's copy has only in-frame clones and leaves some out. This table holds 2 million to 3 million clones, around nine tenths found once. Germline CDR1 SEHNR, CDR2 FQNEAQ (reference sequence). Trimming removed 6 bases from V and 2 bases from J, with 9 bases in between. The CDR3 length is 13 residues. This sequence originates from a man aged 18 to 29 in good health. The chain uses TRBV7-9 and TRBJ2-3; D unclear. The specimen sequenced was naive CD4+ T cells sorted from blood. Subset here: CD45RA+ positively selected. The CDR3 loop reads CASRQMVTDTQYF. For the CDR3, the DNA is TGTGCCAGCAGGCAAATGGTCACAGATACGCAGTATTTT.